This T cell receptor beta chain originates from a study of control samples from healthy donors and cancer patients. The V gene lost 7 bases and the J gene lost 2 bases, with 8 bases spanning the gap. Germline CDR1 is SQVTM and CDR2 is ANQGSEA. This CDR3 contains 11 residues. TCRdb's copy holds only in-frame clones and misses some; the assay was immunoSEQ multiplex PCR. The sample lists about 160,000 clones; around 94% were seen once. The rearrangement uses TRBV29-1 and TRBJ1-2; no clear D. The sequencing sample was made of PBMCs. This clonotype was obtained from a man in his sixties with colorectal cancer. The CDR3 nucleotides are TGCAGCGGAACTGAAAACTATGGCTACACCTTC. This gives the protein CSGTENYGYTF.